Listed here are 3 T cell receptor beta chains from one sample, sequenced in a study of T cells after yellow fever vaccination. TCRdb recomputed calls from the 5' RACE reads with MiXCR, one row per CDR3 protein. The repertoire holds about 400,000 distinct CDR3 sequences, with roughly 6.1% as singletons. The sequences come from PBMCs, collected 5 days after the yellow fever booster vaccination. The receptors here all came from a man between 25 and 39 years old who received the YFV17D yellow fever vaccine.

Many counts were recorded for this clonotype. The chain couples TRBV4-3 to TRBJ2-2; D might be TRBD2 (6 bases). Per the germline V gene, CDR1 is LGHNA and CDR2 is YSLEER. Trimming shortened V by 1 base and J by 1 base, and 13 bases separated the two germline ends. The CDR3 is 17 amino acids. The CDR3 reads CASSQAGRDLNTGELFF. The CDR3 DNA sequence: TGCGCCAGCAGCCAAGCCGGGCGGGACCTGAACACCGGGGAGCTGTTTTTT.

This clonotype was seen many times. This chain joins TRBV7-9 and TRBJ1-4, with a possible D match to TRBD1 (5 bases). CDR3 size: 16 residues. Germline-derived CDR1 and CDR2 are SEHNR and FQNEAQ (reference sequence). V shed 5 bases and J shed 7 bases, with 20 bases lying between them. The DNA of the CDR3 is TGTGCCAGCAGCCCTCGCCCGGACCCCACAGGTGAAAAACTGTTTTTT. This translates into CASSPRPDPTGEKLFF.

The V gene is TRBV20-1, the J gene TRBJ1-4, with no clear D. Germline CDR1 DFQATT, CDR2 SNEGSKA (reference sequence). Trimming removed 6 bases at V and 2 bases at J, with 10 bases between. CDR3 length: 13 amino acids. As DNA, the CDR3 is TGCAGTGCCCCTATCTGGACTAATGAAAAACTGTTTTTT. Amino acids: CSAPIWTNEKLFF.